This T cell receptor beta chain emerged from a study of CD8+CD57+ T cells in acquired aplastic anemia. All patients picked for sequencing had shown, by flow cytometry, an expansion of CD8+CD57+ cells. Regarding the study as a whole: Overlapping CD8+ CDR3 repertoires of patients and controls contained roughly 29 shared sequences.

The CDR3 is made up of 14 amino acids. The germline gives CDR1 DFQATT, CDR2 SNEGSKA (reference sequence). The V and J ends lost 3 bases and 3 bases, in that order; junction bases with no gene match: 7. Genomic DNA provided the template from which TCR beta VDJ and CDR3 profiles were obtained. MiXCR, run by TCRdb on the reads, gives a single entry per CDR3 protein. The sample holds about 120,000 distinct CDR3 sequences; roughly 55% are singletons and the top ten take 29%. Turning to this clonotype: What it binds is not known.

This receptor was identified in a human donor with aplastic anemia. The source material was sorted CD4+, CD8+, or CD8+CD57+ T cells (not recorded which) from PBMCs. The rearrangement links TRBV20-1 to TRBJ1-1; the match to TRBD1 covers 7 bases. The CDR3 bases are TGCAGTGCTAGTCCCGGACAGGACTACACTGAAGCTTTCTTT. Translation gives CSASPGQDYTEAFF.